This entry is about one T cell receptor (beta chain). Its antigen is currently unknown. This sample is drawn from a study of T cell responses to AZD1222 COVID-19 vaccine. Study-level points and caveats: Only a handful of people who got AZD1222 tested seropositive at baseline. At 160-218 and 743-854, vaccine-associated CD4 TCRs were dominant, and they spanned spike. The study sampled repertoires only after the peak T cell response.

The CDR3 runs 16 residues. Per the germline V gene, CDR1 is SGHVS and CDR2 is FNYEAQ. V dropped 1 base and J dropped 0 bases, with 10 bases sitting between them. Some clones are missing from TCRdb's copy, which holds only in-frame ones; the method was immunoSEQ multiplex PCR. This sample has tens of thousands of clones, with roughly 87% found just once. Whether given at about 4 or about 12 weeks, second doses were pooled. The chain employs TRBV7-6 and TRBJ1-3; D is uncertain. This sequence originates from an adult who received the AZD1222 COVID-19 vaccine. Source: peripheral blood, taken 28 days after the second AZD1222 dose. CDR3 loop: CASSLVAGDSGNTIYF. As DNA, the CDR3 is TGTGCCAGCAGCTTAGTGGCAGGAGACTCTGGAAACACCATATATTTT.